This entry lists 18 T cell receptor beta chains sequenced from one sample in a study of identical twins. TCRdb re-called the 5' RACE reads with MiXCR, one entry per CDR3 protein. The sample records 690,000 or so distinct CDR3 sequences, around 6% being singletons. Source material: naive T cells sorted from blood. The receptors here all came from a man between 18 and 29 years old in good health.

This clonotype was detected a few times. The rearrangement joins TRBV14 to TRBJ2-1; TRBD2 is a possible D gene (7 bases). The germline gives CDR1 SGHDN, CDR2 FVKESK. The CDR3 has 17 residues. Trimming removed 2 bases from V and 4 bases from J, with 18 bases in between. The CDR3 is CASSQKQGLAAYNEQFF. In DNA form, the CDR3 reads TGTGCCAGCAGCCAAAAGCAGGGGCTAGCGGCTTACAATGAGCAGTTCTTC.

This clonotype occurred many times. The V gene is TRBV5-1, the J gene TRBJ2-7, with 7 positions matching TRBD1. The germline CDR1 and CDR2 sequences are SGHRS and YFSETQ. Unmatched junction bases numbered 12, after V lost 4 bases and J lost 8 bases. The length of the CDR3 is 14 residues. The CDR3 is CASSLGTAATKQYF. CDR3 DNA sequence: TGCGCCAGCAGCCTAGGGACAGCTGCTACGAAGCAGTACTTC.

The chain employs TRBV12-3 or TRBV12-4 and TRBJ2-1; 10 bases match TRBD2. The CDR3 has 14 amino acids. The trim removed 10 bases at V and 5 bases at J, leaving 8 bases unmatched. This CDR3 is CATKRLAGNNEQFF. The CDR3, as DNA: TGTGCCACCAAACGACTAGCGGGTAACAATGAGCAGTTCTTC.

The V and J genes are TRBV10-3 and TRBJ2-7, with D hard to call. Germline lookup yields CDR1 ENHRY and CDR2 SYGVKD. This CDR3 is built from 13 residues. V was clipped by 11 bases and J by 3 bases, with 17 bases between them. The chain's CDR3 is CAGGEAPYYEQYF. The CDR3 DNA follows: TGTGCCGGCGGAGAGGCCCCGTACTACGAGCAGTACTTC.

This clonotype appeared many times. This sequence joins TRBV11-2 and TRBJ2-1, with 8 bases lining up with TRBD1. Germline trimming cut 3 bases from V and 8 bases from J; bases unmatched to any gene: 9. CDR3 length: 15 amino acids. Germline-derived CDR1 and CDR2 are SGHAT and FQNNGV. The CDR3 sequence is CASSFQGAKGDEQFF. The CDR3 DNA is TGTGCCAGCAGCTTTCAGGGGGCGAAGGGTGATGAGCAGTTCTTC.

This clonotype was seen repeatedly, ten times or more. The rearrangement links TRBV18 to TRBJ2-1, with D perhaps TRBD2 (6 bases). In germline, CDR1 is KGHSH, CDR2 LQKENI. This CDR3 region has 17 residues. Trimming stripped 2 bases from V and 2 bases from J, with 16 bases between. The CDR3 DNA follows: TGTGCCAGCTCACCATCGACGGGCGGGGATACCTACAATGAGCAGTTCTTC. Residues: CASSPSTGGDTYNEQFF.

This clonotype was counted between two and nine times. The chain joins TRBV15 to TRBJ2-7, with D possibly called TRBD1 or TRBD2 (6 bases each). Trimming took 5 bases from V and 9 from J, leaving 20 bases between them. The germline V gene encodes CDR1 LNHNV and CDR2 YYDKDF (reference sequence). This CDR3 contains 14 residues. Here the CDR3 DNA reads TGTGCCACCAGCGAAACTGATGGGGGGCTGGGGCAGTACTTC. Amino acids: CATSETDGGLGQYF.

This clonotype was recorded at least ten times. CDR3 nucleotides: TGTGCCAGCATCAAAGGGGAAGTAACCGGGGAGCTGTTTTTT. Its protein is CASIKGEVTGELFF. This chain uses TRBV2 with TRBJ2-2, with D possibly matching TRBD1 (5 bases). The germline gives CDR1 SNHLY, CDR2 FYNNEI. This CDR3 contains 14 residues. The V gene lost 7 bases and the J gene lost 5 bases, with 14 bases spanning the gap. Full variable domain (rest looked up from reference TRBV2 and TRBJ2-2): EPEVTQTPSHQVTQMGQEVILRCVPISNHLYFYWYRQILGQKVEFLVSFYNNEISEKSEIFDDQFSVERPDGSNFTLKIRSTKLEDSAMYFCASIKGEVTGELFFGEGSRLTVL.

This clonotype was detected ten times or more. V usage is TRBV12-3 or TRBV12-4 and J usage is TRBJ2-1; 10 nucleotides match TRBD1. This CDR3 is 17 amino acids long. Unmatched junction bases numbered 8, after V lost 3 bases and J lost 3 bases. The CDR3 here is CASSFRPGTGVYNEQFF. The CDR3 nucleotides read TGTGCCAGCAGTTTCCGACCCGGGACAGGGGTCTACAATGAGCAGTTCTTC.

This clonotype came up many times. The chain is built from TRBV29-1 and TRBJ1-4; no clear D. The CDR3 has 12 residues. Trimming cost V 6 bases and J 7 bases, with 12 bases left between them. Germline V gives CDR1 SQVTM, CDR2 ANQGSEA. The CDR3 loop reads CSVRASSEKLFF. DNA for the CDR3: TGCAGCGTCCGAGCCTCTAGTGAAAAACTGTTTTTT.

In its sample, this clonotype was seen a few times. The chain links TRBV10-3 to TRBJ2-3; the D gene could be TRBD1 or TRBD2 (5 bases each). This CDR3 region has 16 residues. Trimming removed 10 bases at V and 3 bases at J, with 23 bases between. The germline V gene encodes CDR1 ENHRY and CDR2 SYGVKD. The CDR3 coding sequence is TGTGCCACCTCAGAAACCGGGACGGGATGGACAGATACGCAGTATTTT. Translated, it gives CATSETGTGWTDTQYF.

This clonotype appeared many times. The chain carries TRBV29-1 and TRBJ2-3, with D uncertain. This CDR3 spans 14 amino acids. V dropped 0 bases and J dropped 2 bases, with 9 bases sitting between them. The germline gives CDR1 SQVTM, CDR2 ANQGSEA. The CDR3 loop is CSVEDGADTDTQYF. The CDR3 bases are TGCAGCGTTGAAGATGGCGCCGACACAGATACGCAGTATTTT.

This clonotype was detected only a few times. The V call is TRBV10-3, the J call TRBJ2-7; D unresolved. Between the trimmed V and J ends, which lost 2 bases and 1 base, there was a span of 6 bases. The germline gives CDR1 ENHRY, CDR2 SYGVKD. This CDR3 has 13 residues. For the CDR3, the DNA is TGTGCCATCAGTGAGGACTCGTCCTACGAGCAGTACGTC. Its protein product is CAISEDSSYEQYV.

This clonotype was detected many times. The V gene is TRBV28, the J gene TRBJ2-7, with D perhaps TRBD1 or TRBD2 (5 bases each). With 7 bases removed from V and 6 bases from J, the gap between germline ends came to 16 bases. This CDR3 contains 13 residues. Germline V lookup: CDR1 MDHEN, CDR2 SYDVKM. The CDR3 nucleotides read TGTGCCAGCACCCCGGGACGGAGTCCCGAGCAGTACTTC. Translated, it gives CASTPGRSPEQYF.

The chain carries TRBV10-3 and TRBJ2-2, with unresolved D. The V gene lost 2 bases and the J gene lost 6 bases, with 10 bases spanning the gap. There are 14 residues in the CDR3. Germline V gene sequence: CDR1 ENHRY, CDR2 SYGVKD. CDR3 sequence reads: CAISELGAAGELFF. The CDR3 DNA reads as TGTGCCATCAGTGAGCTGGGCGCCGCCGGGGAGCTGTTTTTT.

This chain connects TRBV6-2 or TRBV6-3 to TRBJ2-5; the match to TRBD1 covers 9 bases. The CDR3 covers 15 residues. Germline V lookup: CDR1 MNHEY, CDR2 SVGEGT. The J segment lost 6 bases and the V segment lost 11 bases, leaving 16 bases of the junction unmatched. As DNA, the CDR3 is TGTGCCGGCCATTCTACAGGGGGCGAGGGGAAGACCCAGTACTTC. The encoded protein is CAGHSTGGEGKTQYF.

CDR3 bases: TGTGCCAGCAGCCAAGAAGTCCTGCTAGCGGGAGAGTGGGGGGAGCTGTTTTTT. It yields the protein CASSQEVLLAGEWGELFF. The chain carries TRBV3-1 and TRBJ2-2; TRBD2 matches at 10 bases. V trimming: 0 bases; J trimming: 8 bases; junction bases outside the gene matches: 12. This CDR3 is 18 amino acids long. The germline V gene encodes CDR1 LGHDT and CDR2 YNNKEL (reference sequence).

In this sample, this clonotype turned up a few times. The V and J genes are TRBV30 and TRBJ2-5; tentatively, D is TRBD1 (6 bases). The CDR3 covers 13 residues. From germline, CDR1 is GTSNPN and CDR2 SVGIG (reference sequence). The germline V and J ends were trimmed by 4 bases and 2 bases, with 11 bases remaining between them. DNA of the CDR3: TGTGCCTGGACAATCGGACAGCAAGAGACCCAGTACTTC. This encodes CAWTIGQQETQYF.